These 23 T cell receptor beta chains originate from one sample sequenced in a study of blood T cell repertoires in COVID-19 (dated by TCRdb to about 2020). Library construction relied on the immunoSEQ multiplex PCR assay. TCRdb obtained this table from immuneACCESS and retained in-frame rearrangements with V and J assigned. These tables miss some clones; where compared with another copy, unresolved V genes account for less than half of the shortfall, and the remainder is unexplained. Counted in this sample were under 200,000 clones; approximately 86% of them appeared once. Around a sixth of the sample rests with the top ten. Sequenced sample: PBMCs or T cells enriched from blood (not recorded which). All receptors come from a man between 60 and 75 years old who had recovered from COVID-19.

V gene TRBV10-3 combines with J gene TRBJ2-2; a possible D gene is TRBD1 (5 bases). Trimming removed 10 bases at V and 7 bases at J, with 19 bases between. From germline, CDR1 is ENHRY and CDR2 SYGVKD. The CDR3 runs 14 residues. The CDR3 coding sequence is TGTGCCACTCAAACCACTTCAGGGATCGGGGAGCTGTTTTTT. The encoded protein is CATQTTSGIGELFF.

The gene calls are TRBV6-5 and TRBJ1-1; a possible D gene is TRBD1 (5 bases). With 8 bases removed from V and 5 bases from J, the gap between germline ends came to 15 bases. The CDR3 contains 13 residues. Germline CDR1 is MNHEY and CDR2 is SVGAGI. The CDR3 spells CASRMGGETEAFF. CDR3 bases: TGTGCCAGCCGGATGGGGGGAGAGACTGAAGCTTTCTTT.

The chain couples TRBV6-5 to TRBJ2-7; 7 bases fit TRBD2. The CDR3 length is 14 residues. V gave up 10 bases and J gave up 0 bases; unmatched junction bases: 9. Germline-derived CDR1 and CDR2 are MNHEY and SVGAGI. The CDR3, as DNA: TGTGCCACCACCTCTAGCGGAGGCTCCTACGAGCAGTACTTC. Residues: CATTSSGGSYEQYF.

The chain has TRBV5-5 and TRBJ2-5, with TRBD1 identical over 10 bases. The V gene end was trimmed by 3 bases and the J gene end by 4 bases; junction bases not matched to a gene: 3. The germline CDR1 and CDR2 sequences are SGHKS and YYEKEE (reference sequence). The CDR3 is 14 residues long. In nucleotides, the CDR3 is TGTGCCAGCAGCTGGGGGGACAGGGGAGAGACCCAGTACTTC. Its translation is CASSWGDRGETQYF. Full variable domain (remainder filled in from reference TRBV5-5 and TRBJ2-5): DAGVTQSPTHLIKTRGQQVTLRCSPISGHKSVSWYQQVLGQGPQFIFQYYEKEERGRGNFPDRFSARQFPNYSSELNVNALLLGDSALYLCASSWGDRGETQYFGPGTRLLVL.

The gene calls are TRBV7-3 and TRBJ2-1, with 7 bases aligning to TRBD2. The CDR3 totals 15 residues. The V gene's germline CDR1 is SGHTA and CDR2 FQGTGA. Trimming took 5 bases from V and 7 from J; bases not matched to a gene: 11. CDR3 DNA sequence: TGTGCCAGCAGCCCCCCCGGGGGAGGGTGGAATGAGCAGTTCTTC. This codes for CASSPPGGGWNEQFF.

The chain has TRBV6-5 and TRBJ2-5; 10 bases match TRBD2. The CDR3 is 15 amino acids. Losses at the gene ends were 6 bases for V and 5 bases for J; bases not matched to a gene: 9. Germline CDR1 MNHEY, CDR2 SVGAGI. The DNA for the CDR3 is TGTGCCAGCAGCCAACTAGCGGGGCGAGGGGAGACCCAGTACTTC. Its translation: CASSQLAGRGETQYF.

The chain links TRBV5-1 to TRBJ2-7; 7 bases fit TRBD1. V was clipped by 3 bases and J by 1 base; unmatched bases: 10. CDR3 length: 16 amino acids. In germline, CDR1 is SGHRS, CDR2 YFSETQ. The CDR3 reads CASSSRQAGGSYEQYF. As DNA, the CDR3 is TGCGCCAGCAGCTCCCGGCAGGCAGGGGGATCCTACGAGCAGTACTTC.

This clone was observed once. CDR3 sequence: CASSPDGGSYNEQFF. The DNA of the CDR3 is TGTGCCAGCAGCCCCGACGGGGGCTCCTACAATGAGCAGTTCTTC. The chain combines TRBV7-9 with TRBJ2-1; possibly TRBD2 for D (6 bases). This CDR3 is built from 15 residues. V lost 5 bases, J lost 0 bases, and 11 bases lay in between. CDR1 and CDR2 from the germline V gene are SEHNR and FQNEAQ (reference sequence). Looking up the rest from reference TRBV7-9 and TRBJ2-1 gives the full variable domain: DTGVSQNPRHKITKRGQNVTFRCDPISEHNRLYWYRQTLGQGPEFLTYFQNEAQLEKSRLLSDRFSAERPKGSFSTLEIQRTEQGDSAMYLCASSPDGGSYNEQFFGPGTRLTVL.

V and J are TRBV5-4 and TRBJ1-2; a possible D gene is TRBD1 (5 bases). The CDR3 extends over 15 amino acids. The germline V gene encodes CDR1 SGHNT and CDR2 YYREEE (reference sequence). V was pared by 4 bases and J by 4 bases, with 17 bases between. The CDR3 DNA reads TGTGCCAGCAGCCAAGGGGCGACCACAGGCTATGGCTACACCTTC. Protein sequence: CASSQGATTGYGYTF.

V is TRBV13 and J is TRBJ1-1, with D possibly being TRBD1 (6 bases). This CDR3 spans 14 amino acids. Per germline, CDR1 PRHDT and CDR2 FYEKMQ (reference sequence). V dropped 5 bases and J dropped 4 bases, with 14 bases sitting between them. The DNA for the CDR3 is TGTGCCAGCAGCCCAGGGGATATCGGCACTGAAGCTTTCTTT. It is translated as CASSPGDIGTEAFF.

The rearrangement links TRBV5-6 to TRBJ2-3; TRBD1 matches at 7 bases. This CDR3 has 17 amino acids. Germline-derived CDR1 and CDR2 are SGHDT and YYEEEE. The V and J ends lost 2 bases and 0 bases, in that order; junction bases with no gene match: 9. The CDR3 nucleotides are TGTGCCAGCAGCTTTCTAGGGACAGCCTCTAGCACAGATACGCAGTATTTT. The encoded protein is CASSFLGTASSTDTQYF.

The chain employs TRBV7-6 and TRBJ2-5, with 8 bases fitting TRBD2. CDR3 length equals 15 residues. Germline assignment: CDR1 SGHVS and CDR2 FNYEAQ. J gave up 4 bases and V 1 base, and 5 bases lay outside the gene matches. The CDR3 nucleotides are TGTGCCAGCAGCTTAGATTCGGGGGGGCTAGAGACCCAGTACTTC. Translated, it gives CASSLDSGGLETQYF.

This chain joins TRBV30 and TRBJ1-6, with D possibly TRBD1 on 5 matching bases. This CDR3 is 15 amino acids long. The germline V and J ends were trimmed by 2 bases and 7 bases, with 15 bases remaining between them. Germline CDR1 GTSNPN, CDR2 SVGIG (reference sequence). CDR3 residues: CAWSTRGIGNSPLHF. CDR3 DNA: TGTGCCTGGAGTACCCGGGGGATTGGGAATTCACCCCTCCACTTT. Together with reference TRBV30 and TRBJ1-6, the CDR3 gives the full variable domain: SQTIHQWPATLVQPVGSPLSLECTVEGTSNPNLYWYRQAAGRGLQLLFYSVGIGQISSEVPQNLSASRPQDRQFILSSKKLLLSDSGFYLCAWSTRGIGNSPLHFGNGTRLTVT.

As for this clone: The same CDR3 is also encoded by other DNA sequences in this sample. CDR3 sequence: CASSSQGNQPQHF. As DNA, the CDR3 is TGTGCCAGTAGTTCTCAGGGGAATCAGCCCCAGCATTTT. The V and J genes are TRBV19 and TRBJ1-5, with D possibly being TRBD1 (6 bases). Germline CDR1 reads LNHDA; CDR2 reads SQIVND (reference sequence). Trimming pared 5 bases from V and 4 bases from J, leaving 9 bases between. The CDR3 extends over 13 amino acids.

The chain is built from TRBV28 and TRBJ2-3; D gene unclear. The CDR3 covers 12 residues. Trimming cost V 6 bases and J 1 base, with 5 bases left between them. Per the germline V gene, CDR1 is MDHEN and CDR2 is SYDVKM. In DNA form, the CDR3 reads TGTGCCAGCAGGAGCGGCACAGATACGCAGTATTTT. It specifies CASRSGTDTQYF.

The chain carries TRBV5-6 and TRBJ2-6, with D tentatively TRBD1 (6 bases). CDR3 length: 18 residues. Germline-derived CDR1 and CDR2 are SGHDT and YYEEEE. Between the trimmed V and J ends, which lost 0 bases and 0 bases, there was a span of 13 bases. The CDR3 region is CASSLDRVRHSGANVLTF. CDR3 nucleotides: TGTGCCAGCAGCTTGGACAGGGTCAGGCACTCTGGGGCCAACGTCCTGACTTTC. Filled out from reference TRBV5-6 and TRBJ2-6, the complete variable domain reads DAGVTQSPTHLIKTRGQQVTLRCSPKSGHDTVSWYQQALGQGPQFIFQYYEEEERQRGNFPDRFSGHQFPNYSSELNVNALLLGDSALYLCASSLDRVRHSGANVLTFGAGSRLTVL.

The V call is TRBV7-8, the J call TRBJ2-1, with a weak D call TRBD2 (5 bases). Trimming cost V 4 bases and J 15 bases, with 19 bases left between them. Germline V CDR1 and CDR2: SGHVS, FQNEAQ. CDR3 length: 13 residues. The CDR3 protein is CASSSRTYLGPFF. The DNA of the CDR3 is TGTGCCAGCAGCTCAAGGACTTATTTAGGTCCGTTCTTC.

This chain links TRBV11-2 with TRBJ1-4; D remains ambiguous. The CDR3 is 15 residues long. V shed 5 bases and J shed 5 bases, with 15 bases lying between them. Germline CDR1 SGHAT, CDR2 FQNNGV. For the CDR3, the DNA is TGTGCCAGCAGCCAGCAGAGGGCCGCAAATGAAAAACTGTTTTTT. This gives the protein CASSQQRAANEKLFF.

A remark on this clone: The junction and the germline gene differ at one end; a read error may be behind it. This chain uses TRBV10-3 with TRBJ1-5, with 7 nucleotides matching TRBD1. There are 15 residues in the CDR3. Germline V gives CDR1 ENHRY, CDR2 SYGVKD. The CDR3 bases are TGTGCCACCAGTCAGCCCACAGGGGGCAATCAGCCCCAGCATTTT. As protein: CATSQPTGGNQPQHF.

The rearrangement uses TRBV18 and TRBJ2-7, with D perhaps TRBD1 (6 bases). CDR3 size: 18 residues. V lost 4 bases and J 2 bases, leaving 24 bases between the germline ends. Germline V lookup: CDR1 KGHSH, CDR2 LQKENI. The CDR3 loop reads CASSLEKGSVRGTYEQYF. The CDR3 nucleotides read TGTGCCAGCTCACTTGAGAAGGGTAGTGTCAGGGGCACCTACGAGCAGTACTTC.

The table lists this clone with a count of one. The chain recombines TRBV6-5 with TRBJ2-2; TRBD1 agrees at 8 bases. The CDR3 contains 15 residues. With V trimmed by 8 bases and J by 6 bases, 11 bases remained unmatched. Per germline, CDR1 MNHEY and CDR2 SVGAGI. CDR3 region: CASPGLQGAAGELFF. The CDR3 DNA reads TGTGCCAGCCCGGGTTTGCAGGGGGCCGCCGGGGAGCTGTTTTTT.

The chain recombines TRBV10-3 with TRBJ2-3, with TRBD2 matching over 10 bases. The CDR3 extends over 15 amino acids. Per germline, CDR1 ENHRY and CDR2 SYGVKD. V trimming: 6 bases; J trimming: 2 bases; junction bases outside the gene matches: 5. The CDR3: CAISVTSGDTDTQYF. The CDR3 DNA reads TGTGCCATCAGCGTTACTAGCGGGGACACAGATACGCAGTATTTT.

The J gene is TRBJ2-7, the V gene TRBV5-5; weak D call: TRBD2 (6 bases). Trimming stripped 3 bases from V and 0 bases from J, with 16 bases between. Germline V lookup: CDR1 SGHKS, CDR2 YYEKEE (reference sequence). The CDR3 contains 16 residues. CDR3 loop: CASSSELAASSYEQYF. The CDR3 nucleotides are TGTGCCAGCAGCTCGGAACTAGCTGCGAGCTCCTACGAGCAGTACTTC.